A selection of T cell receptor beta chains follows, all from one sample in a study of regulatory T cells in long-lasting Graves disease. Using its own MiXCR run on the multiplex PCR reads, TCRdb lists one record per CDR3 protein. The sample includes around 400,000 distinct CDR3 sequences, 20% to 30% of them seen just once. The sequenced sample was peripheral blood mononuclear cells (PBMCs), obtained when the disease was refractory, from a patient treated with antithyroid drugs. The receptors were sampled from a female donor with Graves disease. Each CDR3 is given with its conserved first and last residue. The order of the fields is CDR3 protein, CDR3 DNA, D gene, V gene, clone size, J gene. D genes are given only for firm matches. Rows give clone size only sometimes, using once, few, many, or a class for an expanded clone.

CDR3 protein: CATSRDWSDSNQPRHF
CDR3 DNA: TGTGCCACCAGCAGAGATTGGTCAGATAGCAATCAGCCCCGGCATTTT
D gene: .
V gene: TRBV15
clone size: .
J gene: TRBJ1-5

CDR3 protein: CASSPGQCYGYTF
CDR3 DNA: TGTGCCAGCAGTCCAGGACAGTGCTATGGCTACACCTTC
D gene: .
V gene: TRBV2
clone size: .
J gene: TRBJ1-2

CDR3 protein: CASSHRTGGGYGYTF
CDR3 DNA: TGTGCCAGCAGCCACCGGACAGGGGGTGGCTATGGCTACACCTTC
D gene: TRBD1
V gene: TRBV14
clone size: .
J gene: TRBJ1-2

CDR3 protein: CASDTGTGSSNYGYTF
CDR3 DNA: TGCGCCAGCGACACAGGGACAGGCAGTTCGAACTATGGCTACACCTTC
D gene: TRBD1
V gene: TRBV5-1
clone size: few
J gene: TRBJ1-2

CDR3 protein: CSVTGGVETQYF
CDR3 DNA: TGCAGCGTTACGGGGGGAGTAGAGACCCAGTACTTC
D gene: TRBD2
V gene: TRBV29-1
clone size: few
J gene: TRBJ2-5

CDR3 protein: CSARQGEKYEQYF
CDR3 DNA: TGCAGCGCCCGACAGGGGGAGAAATACGAGCAGTACTTC
D gene: TRBD1
V gene: TRBV29-1
clone size: .
J gene: TRBJ2-7

CDR3 protein: CASYEAPGYTF
CDR3 DNA: TGTGCCAGCTATGAGGCCCCAGGCTACACCTTC
D gene: .
V gene: TRBV18
clone size: .
J gene: TRBJ1-2

CDR3 protein: CATSARGSYEQYF
CDR3 DNA: TGTGCCACCAGTGCGAGGGGATCCTACGAGCAGTACTTC
D gene: .
V gene: TRBV24-1
clone size: few
J gene: TRBJ2-7

CDR3 protein: CASSNSNTEAFF
CDR3 DNA: TGTGCCAGCAGCAACTCCAATACTGAAGCTTTCTTT
D gene: .
V gene: TRBV5-1
clone size: few
J gene: TRBJ1-1

CDR3 protein: CASSLTSGGQETQYF
CDR3 DNA: TGTGCCAGCAGCTTAACTAGCGGAGGCCAAGAGACCCAGTACTTC
D gene: TRBD2
V gene: TRBV7-2
clone size: .
J gene: TRBJ2-5

CDR3 protein: CASSQVAGLLAGGNEQYF
CDR3 DNA: TGCGCCAGCAGCCAAGTAGCAGGCCTACTAGCGGGAGGTAACGAGCAGTACTTC
D gene: TRBD2
V gene: TRBV4-3
clone size: .
J gene: TRBJ2-7

CDR3 protein: CASSPGQGLGYTF
CDR3 DNA: TGTGCCAGCAGCCCGGGACAGGGGCTTGGCTACACCTTC
D gene: TRBD1
V gene: TRBV7-2
clone size: many
J gene: TRBJ1-2

CDR3 protein: CASSITGMNTEAFF
CDR3 DNA: TGTGCCAGTAGTATAACGGGAATGAACACTGAAGCTTTCTTT
D gene: .
V gene: TRBV19
clone size: .
J gene: TRBJ1-1

CDR3 protein: CAISESRDRGQPQHF
CDR3 DNA: TGTGCCATCAGTGAGTCAAGGGACAGGGGGCAGCCCCAGCATTTT
D gene: TRBD1
V gene: TRBV10-3
clone size: .
J gene: TRBJ1-5

CDR3 protein: CSARGRAPYEQYF
CDR3 DNA: TGCAGTGCTAGAGGGCGGGCCCCCTACGAGCAGTACTTC
D gene: .
V gene: TRBV20-1
clone size: few
J gene: TRBJ2-7

CDR3 protein: CASSLGGASGSAETQYF
CDR3 DNA: TGTGCCAGCAGCTTAGGCGGGGCTAGCGGGAGTGCGGAGACCCAGTACTTC
D gene: TRBD2
V gene: TRBV7-9
clone size: many
J gene: TRBJ2-5

CDR3 protein: CSVPTGGLGETQYF
CDR3 DNA: TGCAGCGTCCCGACAGGGGGATTGGGGGAGACCCAGTACTTC
D gene: TRBD1
V gene: TRBV29-1
clone size: many
J gene: TRBJ2-5

CDR3 protein: CASSGQGSNYGYTF
CDR3 DNA: TGTGCCAGCAGCGGACAGGGGTCTAACTATGGCTACACCTTC
D gene: TRBD1
V gene: TRBV28
clone size: many
J gene: TRBJ1-2

CDR3 protein: CASSLAPGTNPLHF
CDR3 DNA: TGTGCCAGCAGCTTAGCTCCGGGAACGAATCCCCTCCACTTT
D gene: .
V gene: TRBV7-9
clone size: few
J gene: TRBJ1-6

CDR3 protein: CASSPDGTGGQPQHF
CDR3 DNA: TGTGCCAGCAGTCCCGACGGGACAGGGGGGCAGCCCCAGCATTTT
D gene: TRBD1
V gene: TRBV6-1
clone size: .
J gene: TRBJ1-5

CDR3 protein: CASSQGVNRGRTEAFF
CDR3 DNA: TGCGCCAGCAGCCAAGGCGTAAACAGGGGGCGGACTGAAGCTTTCTTT
D gene: TRBD1
V gene: TRBV5-1
clone size: few
J gene: TRBJ1-1

CDR3 protein: CASSGTMETQYF
CDR3 DNA: TGTGCCAGCAGCGGGACTATGGAGACCCAGTACTTC
D gene: TRBD2
V gene: TRBV28
clone size: many
J gene: TRBJ2-5

CDR3 protein: CASSDPGQGTNEKLFF
CDR3 DNA: TGTGCCAGCAGTGACCCGGGACAGGGGACAAATGAAAAACTGTTTTTT
D gene: TRBD1
V gene: TRBV28
clone size: many
J gene: TRBJ1-4

CDR3 protein: CASSSTGTATNEKLFF
CDR3 DNA: TGCGCCAGCAGCTCTACAGGGACAGCCACTAATGAAAAACTGTTTTTT
D gene: TRBD1
V gene: TRBV4-1
clone size: few
J gene: TRBJ1-4

CDR3 protein: CATLWGAGYTF
CDR3 DNA: TGTGCCACACTTTGGGGGGCCGGCTACACCTTC
D gene: .
V gene: TRBV28
clone size: many
J gene: TRBJ1-2

CDR3 protein: CASRTGTSVTGELFF
CDR3 DNA: TGCGCCAGCAGAACCGGGACTAGCGTGACCGGGGAGCTGTTTTTT
D gene: TRBD2
V gene: TRBV4-1
clone size: .
J gene: TRBJ2-2

CDR3 protein: CASSLPAAGQGLWDTGELFF
CDR3 DNA: TGTGCCAGCAGTTTGCCAGCGGCCGGACAGGGGTTATGGGACACCGGGGAGCTGTTTTTT
D gene: TRBD1
V gene: TRBV28
clone size: few
J gene: TRBJ2-2

CDR3 protein: CASSFRGRNQPQHF
CDR3 DNA: TGTGCCAGCAGTTTTAGGGGGAGAAATCAGCCCCAGCATTTT
D gene: .
V gene: TRBV28
clone size: many
J gene: TRBJ1-5

CDR3 protein: CSARDAVDPQETQYF
CDR3 DNA: TGCAGTGCTAGAGATGCTGTTGACCCACAAGAGACCCAGTACTTC
D gene: .
V gene: TRBV20-1
clone size: many
J gene: TRBJ2-5

CDR3 protein: CASSRTSGPYQETQYF
CDR3 DNA: TGTGCCAGCAGCCGGACTAGCGGGCCGTACCAAGAGACCCAGTACTTC
D gene: TRBD2
V gene: TRBV28
clone size: many
J gene: TRBJ2-5

CDR3 protein: CAISTLKVQYF
CDR3 DNA: TGTGCCATCTCGACCCTAAAAGTTCAGTACTTC
D gene: .
V gene: TRBV12-3/TRBV12-4
clone size: .
J gene: TRBJ2-4